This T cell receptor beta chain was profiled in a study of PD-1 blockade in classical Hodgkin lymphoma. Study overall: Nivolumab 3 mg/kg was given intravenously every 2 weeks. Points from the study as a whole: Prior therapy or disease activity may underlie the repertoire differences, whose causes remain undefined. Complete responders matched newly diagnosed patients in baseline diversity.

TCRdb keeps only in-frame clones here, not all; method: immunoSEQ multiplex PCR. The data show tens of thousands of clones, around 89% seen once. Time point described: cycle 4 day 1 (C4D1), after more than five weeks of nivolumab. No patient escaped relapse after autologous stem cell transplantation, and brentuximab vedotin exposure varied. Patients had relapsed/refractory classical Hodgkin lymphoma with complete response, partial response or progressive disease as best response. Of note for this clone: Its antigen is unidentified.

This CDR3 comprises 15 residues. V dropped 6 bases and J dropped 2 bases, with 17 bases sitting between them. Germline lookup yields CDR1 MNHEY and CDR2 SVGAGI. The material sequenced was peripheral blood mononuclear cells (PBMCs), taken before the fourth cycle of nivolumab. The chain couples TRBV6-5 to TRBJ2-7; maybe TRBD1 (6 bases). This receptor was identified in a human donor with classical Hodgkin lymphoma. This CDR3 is CASSPGTGWTYEQYF. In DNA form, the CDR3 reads TGTGCCAGCAGCCCCGGCACAGGGTGGACCTACGAGCAGTACTTC.